The 17 T cell receptor beta chains in this list originate from one sample, sequenced in a study of kidney transplant recipient with SARS-CoV-2 infection. TCRdb redid the calling of the reads with MiXCR, one entry per CDR3 protein. The table shows approximately 240,000 distinct CDR3 sequences, with 25% to 35% occurring only once. This material consisted of a blood sample, taken at baseline and on roughly day 110 from a kidney transplant recipient. The receptors were sampled from a male patient between 25 and 39 years old who had COVID-19 and was a kidney transplant recipient. Some T cells may possibly be graft donor cells.

There are many counts of this clonotype. This chain links TRBV5-1 with TRBJ2-4; TRBD2 aligns across 10 bases. Germline CDR1 is SGHRS and CDR2 is YFSETQ. The CDR3 has 17 residues. The chain's CDR3 is CVQPQGLSGGIKNIQYF. The CDR3 DNA sequence: TGCGTACAACCCCAAGGTCTTAGCGGGGGGATAAAAAACATTCAGTACTTC.

Turning to this clonotype: A much larger clonotype is one base distant, so this may be a read error. V usage is TRBV20-1 and J usage is TRBJ2-5; TRBD2 is a possible D gene (6 bases). The J call may be wrong; the DNA end is better matched by TRBJ2-7. This CDR3 is built from 12 residues. Germline CDR1 and CDR2: DFQATT and SNEGSKA (reference sequence). Here the CDR3 reads CSARVAEVEQYF. The CDR3 DNA follows: TGCAGTGCTAGAGTAGCGGAAGTCGAGCAGTACTTC.

With regard to this clonotype: A clone one base away is much larger, so this may be a read error. This chain joins TRBV28 and TRBJ2-5; D call uncertain. Germline loops: CDR1 MDHEN, CDR2 SYDVKM. There are 17 residues in the CDR3. The CDR3 bases are TGTGCCAGCAGTTTATACTCCATTGGGCTTCGACAAGAGACCCGGTACTTC. Its translation is CASSLYSIGLRQETRYF.

In its sample, this clonotype was seen many times. This chain links TRBV5-5 with TRBJ1-2; D remains ambiguous. CDR3 length: 16 residues. The V end was cut by 7 bases, the J end by 4 bases, with 23 bases between. Germline CDR1 is SGHKS and CDR2 is YYEKEE (reference sequence). CDR3 in DNA: TGTGCCAGCCTACCCTATGTCTCGCGAAAGACCTATGGCTACACCTTC. Its translation is CASLPYVSRKTYGYTF. The full variable domain, in which reference TRBV5-5 and TRBJ1-2 provide the parts outside the CDR3, is DAGVTQSPTHLIKTRGQQVTLRCSPISGHKSVSWYQQVLGQGPQFIFQYYEKEERGRGNFPDRFSARQFPNYSSELNVNALLLGDSALYLCASLPYVSRKTYGYTFGSGTRLTVV.

The V and J genes are TRBV21-1 and TRBJ2-3. TRBV21-1 is a pseudogene. CDR3 length: 17 residues. CDR3 amino acids: CASRRFIATVMQDTQYF. CDR3 in DNA: TGTGCCAGCAGAAGATTTATAGCTACAGTCATGCAAGATACGCAGTATTTT.

The CDR3 DNA sequence: TGTGCCTGGAGTGTAGGGACAAGTGGGGTGGAGACCCAGTACTTC. Residues: CAWSVGTSGVETQYF. The chain joins TRBV30 to TRBJ2-5; possibly TRBD1 for D (6 bases). The CDR3 extends over 15 amino acids. The germline CDR1 and CDR2 sequences are GTSNPN and SVGIG (reference sequence). V lost 0 bases, J lost 5 bases, and 16 bases lay in between.

Concerning this clonotype: A much larger clone is a single base away; this may be a read error. V gene TRBV7-2 combines with J gene TRBJ2-2, with D perhaps TRBD1 (8 bases). The germline gives CDR1 SGHTA, CDR2 FQGNSA. This CDR3 has 16 amino acids. CDR3 sequence: CAGSLSQGGYTGELFF. CDR3 nucleotide sequence: TGTGCCGGCAGCTTGTCACAGGGGGGGTACACCGGGGAGCTGTTTTTT.

The chain carries TRBV21-1 and TRBJ2-1; the DNA was not compared with TRBD1, the D call given in the table. TRBV21-1 is shown as a pseudogene. This CDR3 contains 19 residues. The CDR3 region has the DNA TGTGCCAGCAGCCCCCGAAGGGGGGTTAGACAGGGATTAGACAATGAGCAGTTCTTC. Protein: CASSPRRGVRQGLDNEQFF.

This clonotype was counted many times. CDR3 in DNA: TGCGCCACCAAACCACAGTTAAGCTCCTACGAGCAGTACTTC. This translates into CATKPQLSSYEQYF. The chain uses TRBV4-1 and TRBJ2-7; D not resolved. CDR3 length: 14 residues. Trimming removed 10 bases at V and 0 bases at J, with 16 bases between. Germline V CDR1 and CDR2: MGHRA, YSYEKL.

As for this clonotype: The CDR3 does not end in the conserved phenylalanine or tryptophan, so this is likely a read error. This chain links TRBV24-1 with TRBJ1-2; no reliable D call. Germline V gene lookup returns CDR1 KGHDR and CDR2 SFDVKD. The CDR3 spans 17 residues. Trimming took off 6 bases at V and 4 bases at J, with 23 bases between the two ends. CDR3 sequence reads: CATSKRLSTRKTYGYTS. CDR3 DNA sequence: TGTGCCACCAGTAAACGTCTTAGTACCAGAAAGACCTATGGCTACACCTCC.

This clonotype was observed many times. The CDR3 sequence is CASSPSYAETQYF. As DNA, the CDR3 is TGTGCCAGCAGCCCTAGCTATGCTGAGACCCAGTACTTC. The chain links TRBV27 to TRBJ2-5; TRBD2 might be the D (5 bases). Germline loops: CDR1 MNHEY, CDR2 SMNVEV (reference sequence). The CDR3 covers 13 residues. Deletions cut 6 bases from V and 5 bases from J, with 13 bases between.

This clonotype was counted many times. The genes are TRBV3-1 and TRBJ1-6; perhaps TRBD1 as D (5 bases). Trimming pared 4 bases from V and 6 bases from J, leaving 13 bases between. This CDR3 spans 15 amino acids. The germline gives CDR1 LGHDT, CDR2 YNNKEL (reference sequence). CDR3 sequence: CASSPQGRSNSPLHF. CDR3 nucleotide sequence: TGTGCCAGCAGCCCCCAGGGACGGTCTAATTCACCCCTCCACTTT.

This clonotype has only a few counts. A much larger clone differs from this one at a single base, so this may be a read error. This chain joins TRBV14 and TRBJ1-4, with D possibly being TRBD1 (5 bases). V lost 5 bases and J lost 8, with 21 bases in between. CDR1 and CDR2 (germline): SGHDN, FVKESK. CDR3 length: 16 amino acids. CDR3 bases: TGTGCCAGCAGCTACTTAGATGGGGCAGTGGAGGAAAAACTGTTTTTT. Its protein product is CASSYLDGAVEEKLFF.

As regards this clonotype: Germline is not matched at one junction end, which may reflect a read error. The V gene is TRBV20-1, the J gene TRBJ2-2; TRBD2 matches 7 bases. Germline CDR1 and CDR2: DFQATT and SNEGSKA (reference sequence). There are 16 residues in the CDR3. CDR3 nucleotides: TGCAGTCCTAGAGCTAGCGGTCCGGGGGTCTTCGGGGAGCTGTTTTTT. Protein sequence: CSPRASGPGVFGELFF.

Only a few counts were recorded for this clonotype. This chain links TRBV7-3 with TRBJ1-2; tentatively, D is TRBD1 (5 bases). The V gene lost 2 bases and the J gene lost 4 bases, with 11 bases spanning the gap. The CDR3 covers 14 residues. Germline CDR1 and CDR2: SGHTA and FQGTGA. Here the CDR3 DNA reads TGTGCCAGCAGCTTAGAGGGGACCGTCTATGGCTACACCTTC. Its translation: CASSLEGTVYGYTF.

This clonotype was seen at least ten times. The rearrangement uses TRBV12-3 or TRBV12-4 and TRBJ1-4, with D unresolved. Trimming removed 6 bases from V and 0 bases from J, with 8 bases in between. This CDR3 spans 14 amino acids. The DNA for the CDR3 is TGTGCCAGCAGGCAGGAGCCAACTAATGAAAAACTGTTTTTT. It specifies CASRQEPTNEKLFF.

Note on this clonotype: A read error may explain this, as a much larger clone is one base away. This chain joins TRBV5-1 and TRBJ2-4; 7 bases line up with TRBD2. The J call may be faulty, since TRBJ2-7 better matches the DNA end. CDR1 is SGHRS, CDR2 YFSETQ, per germline. The CDR3 consists of 13 residues. CDR3 in amino acids: CVSSWGDYYEQYF. DNA for the CDR3: TGCGTCAGCAGCTGGGGGGACTACTACGAGCAGTACTTC.